This T cell receptor (beta chain) was recorded in a study of radiotherapy plus CTLA-4 blockade in lung cancer. The data were produced by immunoSEQ multiplex PCR, yet TCRdb's version contains in-frame clones alone and is incomplete. The sample records around 90,000 clones, about 83% being singletons. There are 14 residues in the CDR3. V dropped 8 bases and J dropped 0; count of bases not matched to a gene: 2. Looked up from germline, CDR1 is MGHDK and CDR2 is SYGVNS. This TCR was sampled from a human donor with non-small cell lung cancer that progressed on radiotherapy plus ipilimumab. The chain couples TRBV25-1 to TRBJ2-1, with TRBD1 identical over 9 bases. The sample in question was peripheral blood, obtained from a patient treated with radiotherapy plus ipilimumab. CDR3 residues: CASLTGGSYNEQFF. The DNA of the CDR3 is TGTGCCAGCTTGACAGGGGGCTCCTACAATGAGCAGTTCTTC.